This TCR beta chain was sequenced in a study of blood T cell repertoires in COVID-19. Study background: There were acute and convalescent COVID-19 samples, and they came from the United States, Italy and Spain. PBMCs, B-cell-depleted T cells, or T cells provided the cDNA or gDNA that made up the material.

Original data processing: Estimated nucleated cell counts came from reference gene primer amplification. Sequencing used immunoSEQ multiplex PCR; TCRdb keeps in-frame clones, though not all of them. V, J and clone size reflect that table, while D and trimming were determined from the DNA. Here the sample spans roughly 140,000 clones, about four fifths being singletons. The CDR3 has 14 amino acids. The V segment lost 5 bases and the J segment 1 base; nucleotides outside the gene matches: 4. Germline assignment: CDR1 SGHVS and CDR2 FQNEAQ. The specimen sequenced was peripheral blood. This sequence was found in a human donor in a cohort sampled during active COVID-19. V gene TRBV7-8 combines with J gene TRBJ2-5, with 7 positions matching TRBD1. The CDR3 DNA reads TGTGCCAGCAGCCCGGGACAGCTCCAAGAGACCCAGTACTTC. Encoded protein: CASSPGQLQETQYF.